These 2 T cell receptor beta chains were all obtained from the same sample, sequenced in a study of human T cells and chemical hapten exposure (dated by TCRdb to about 2021). Reading the label with the study, this specimen's time point is: patch test 1, 2 weeks after DPC sensitization. The treatment or condition label of this sample denotes: therapeutic diphenylcyclopropenone sensitization with weekly scalp DPC. Library construction relied on RACE. Sequencing instrument: NextSeq 500. TCRdb's own reprocessing of the public reads used fastp at Q25 and MiXCR and kept productive beta chains. Entries that share a CDR3 protein sequence are merged under the most common genes and DNA. The sample table records approximately 70,000 distinct CDR3 sequences; approximately 9.8% of these occur just once. The ten largest clones capture 2.5% to 3.5% of the sample. The specimen comprised whole blood, sampled in connection with sensitization to the hapten diphenylcyclopropenone (DPC). These receptors all come from a woman between 40 and 50 years old with alopecia areata. Some clones in this sample may be carry-over from other donors' samples.

This clonotype was observed a few times. This chain joins TRBV27 and TRBJ2-2; a possible D gene is TRBD1 (6 bases). Germline V CDR1 and CDR2: MNHEY, SMNVEV (reference sequence). This CDR3 is 16 amino acids long. Trimming took 5 bases from V and 1 from J, leaving 14 bases between them. CDR3 sequence: CASSRLGTMNTGELFF. Here the CDR3 DNA reads TGTGCCAGCAGTCGCTTGGGGACAATGAACACCGGGGAGCTGTTTTTT.

The chain recombines TRBV20-1 with TRBJ2-1, with D hard to call. Germline V gene lookup returns CDR1 DFQATT and CDR2 SNEGSKA (reference sequence). The CDR3 loop spans 11 amino acids. V lost 1 base and J lost 8, with 6 bases in between. The CDR3 loop is CSARGGYEQFF. The CDR3 DNA is TGCAGTGCTAGAGGGGGTTATGAGCAGTTCTTC.